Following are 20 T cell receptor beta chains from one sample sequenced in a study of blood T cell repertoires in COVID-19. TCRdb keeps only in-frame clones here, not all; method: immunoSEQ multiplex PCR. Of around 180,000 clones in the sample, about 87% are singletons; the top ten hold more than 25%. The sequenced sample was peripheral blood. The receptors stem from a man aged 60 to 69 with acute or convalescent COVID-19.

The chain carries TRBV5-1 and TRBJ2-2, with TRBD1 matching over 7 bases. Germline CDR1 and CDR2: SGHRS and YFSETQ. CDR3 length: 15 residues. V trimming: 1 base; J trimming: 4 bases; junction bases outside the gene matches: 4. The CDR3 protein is CASSLIGGSTGELFF. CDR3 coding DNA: TGCGCCAGCAGCTTGATAGGGGGCAGCACCGGGGAGCTGTTTTTT.

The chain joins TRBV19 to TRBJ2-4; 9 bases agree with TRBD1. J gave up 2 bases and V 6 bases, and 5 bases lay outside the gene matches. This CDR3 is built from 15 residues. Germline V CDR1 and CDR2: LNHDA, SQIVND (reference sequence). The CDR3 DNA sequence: TGTGCCAGTAGCAGGGACAGGGACCCCAAAAACATTCAGTACTTC. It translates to CASSRDRDPKNIQYF.

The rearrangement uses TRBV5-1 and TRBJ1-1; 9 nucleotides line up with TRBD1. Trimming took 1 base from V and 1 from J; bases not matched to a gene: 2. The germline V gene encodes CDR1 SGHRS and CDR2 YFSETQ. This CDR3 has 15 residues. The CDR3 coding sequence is TGCGCCAGCAGCTTGATGACAGGGGGGAACACTGAAGCTTTCTTT. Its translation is CASSLMTGGNTEAFF. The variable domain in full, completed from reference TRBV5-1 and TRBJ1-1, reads KAGVTQTPRYLIKTRGQQVTLSCSPISGHRSVSWYQQTPGQGLQFLFEYFSETQRNKGNFPGRFSGRQFSNSRSEMNVSTLELGDSALYLCASSLMTGGNTEAFFGQGTRLTVV.

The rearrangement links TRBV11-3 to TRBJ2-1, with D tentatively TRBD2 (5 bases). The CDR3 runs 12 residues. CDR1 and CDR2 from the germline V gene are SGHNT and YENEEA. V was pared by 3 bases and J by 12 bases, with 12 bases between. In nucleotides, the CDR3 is TGTGCCAGCAGCTTGGTGGGAGAGGGGCAGTTCTTC. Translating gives CASSLVGEGQFF.

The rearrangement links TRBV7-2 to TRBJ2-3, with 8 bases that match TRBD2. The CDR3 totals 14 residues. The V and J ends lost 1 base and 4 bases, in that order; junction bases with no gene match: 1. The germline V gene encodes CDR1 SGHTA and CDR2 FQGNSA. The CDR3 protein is CASSLETSADTQYF. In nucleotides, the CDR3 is TGTGCCAGCAGCTTAGAGACTAGCGCAGATACGCAGTATTTT.

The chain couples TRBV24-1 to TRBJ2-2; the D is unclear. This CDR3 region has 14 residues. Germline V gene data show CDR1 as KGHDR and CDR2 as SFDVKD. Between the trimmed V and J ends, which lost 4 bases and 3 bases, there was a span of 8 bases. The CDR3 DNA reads TGTGCCACCAGTGACCCACTGGACACCGGGGAGCTGTTTTTT. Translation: CATSDPLDTGELFF.

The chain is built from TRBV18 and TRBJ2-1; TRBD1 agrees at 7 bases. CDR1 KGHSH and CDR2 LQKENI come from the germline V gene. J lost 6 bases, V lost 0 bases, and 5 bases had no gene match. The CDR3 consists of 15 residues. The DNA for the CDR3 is TGTGCCAGCTCACCACCGGGGGACAGAGCCAATGAGCAGTTCTTC. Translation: CASSPPGDRANEQFF.

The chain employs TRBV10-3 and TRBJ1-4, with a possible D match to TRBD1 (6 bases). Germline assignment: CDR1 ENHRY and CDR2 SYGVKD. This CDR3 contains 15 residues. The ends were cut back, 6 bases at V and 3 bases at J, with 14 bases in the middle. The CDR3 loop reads CAISVGGQSNEKLFF. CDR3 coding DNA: TGTGCCATCAGCGTCGGAGGACAGTCTAATGAAAAACTGTTTTTT.

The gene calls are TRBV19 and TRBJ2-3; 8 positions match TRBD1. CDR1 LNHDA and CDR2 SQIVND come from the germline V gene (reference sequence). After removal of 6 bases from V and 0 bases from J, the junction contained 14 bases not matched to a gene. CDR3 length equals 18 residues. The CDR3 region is CASSLSGGQASSTDTQYF. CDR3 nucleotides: TGTGCCAGTAGCTTATCCGGGGGACAGGCCTCGAGCACAGATACGCAGTATTTT.

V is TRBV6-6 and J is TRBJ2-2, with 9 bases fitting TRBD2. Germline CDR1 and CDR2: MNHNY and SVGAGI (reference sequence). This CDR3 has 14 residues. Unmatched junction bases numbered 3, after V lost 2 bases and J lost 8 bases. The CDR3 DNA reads TGTGCCAGCAGTTACGGGCTAGCGGGAGGGGAGCTGTTTTTT. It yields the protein CASSYGLAGGELFF.

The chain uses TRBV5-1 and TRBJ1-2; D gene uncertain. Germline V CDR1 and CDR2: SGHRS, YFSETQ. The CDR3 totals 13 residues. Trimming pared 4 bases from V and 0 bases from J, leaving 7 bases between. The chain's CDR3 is CASSPRANYGYTF. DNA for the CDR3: TGCGCCAGCAGCCCTCGGGCTAACTATGGCTACACCTTC. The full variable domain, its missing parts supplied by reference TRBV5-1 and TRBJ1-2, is KAGVTQTPRYLIKTRGQQVTLSCSPISGHRSVSWYQQTPGQGLQFLFEYFSETQRNKGNFPGRFSGRQFSNSRSEMNVSTLELGDSALYLCASSPRANYGYTFGSGTRLTVV.

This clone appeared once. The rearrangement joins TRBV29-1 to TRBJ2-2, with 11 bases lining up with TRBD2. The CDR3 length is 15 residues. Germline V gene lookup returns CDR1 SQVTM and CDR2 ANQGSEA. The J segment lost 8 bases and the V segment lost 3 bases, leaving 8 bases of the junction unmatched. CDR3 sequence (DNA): TGCAGCGTTGACGGCCTAGCGGGAGGAACGGGGGAGCTGTTTTTT. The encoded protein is CSVDGLAGGTGELFF.

The CDR3 here is CASSYPTGTMNTEAFF. The CDR3 DNA reads as TGTGCCAGCAGTTACCCAACAGGGACTATGAACACTGAAGCTTTCTTT. The chain uses TRBV6-2 or TRBV6-3 and TRBJ1-1, with TRBD1 as a possible D gene (6 bases). Germline V gene lookup returns CDR1 MNHEY and CDR2 SVGEGT. This CDR3 region has 16 residues. Trimming removed 2 bases at V and 0 bases at J, with 13 bases between.

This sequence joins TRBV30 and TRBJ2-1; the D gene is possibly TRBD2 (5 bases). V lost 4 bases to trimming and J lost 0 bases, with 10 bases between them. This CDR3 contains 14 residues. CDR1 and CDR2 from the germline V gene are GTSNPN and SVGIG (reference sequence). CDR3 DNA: TGTGCCTGGAATGTCGGGAACTCCTACAATGAGCAGTTCTTC. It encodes CAWNVGNSYNEQFF.

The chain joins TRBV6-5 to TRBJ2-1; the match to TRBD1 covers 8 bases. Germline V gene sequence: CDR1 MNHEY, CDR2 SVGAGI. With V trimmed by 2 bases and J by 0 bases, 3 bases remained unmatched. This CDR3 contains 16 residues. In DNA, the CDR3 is TGTGCCAGCAGTTACAGGGGACAGGTCTCCTACAATGAGCAGTTCTTC. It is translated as CASSYRGQVSYNEQFF.

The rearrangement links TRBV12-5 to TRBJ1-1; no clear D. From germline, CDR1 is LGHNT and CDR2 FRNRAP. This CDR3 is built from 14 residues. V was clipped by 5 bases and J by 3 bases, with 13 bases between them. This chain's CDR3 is CASGGPGLDTEAFF. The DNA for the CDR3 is TGTGCTAGTGGTGGCCCGGGTTTGGACACTGAAGCTTTCTTT.

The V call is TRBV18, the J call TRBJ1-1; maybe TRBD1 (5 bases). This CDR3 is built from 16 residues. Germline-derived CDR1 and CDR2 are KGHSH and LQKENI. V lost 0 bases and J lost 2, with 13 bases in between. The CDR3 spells CASSPPYKQENTEAFF. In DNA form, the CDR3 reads TGTGCCAGCTCACCACCTTACAAACAGGAAAACACTGAAGCTTTCTTT.

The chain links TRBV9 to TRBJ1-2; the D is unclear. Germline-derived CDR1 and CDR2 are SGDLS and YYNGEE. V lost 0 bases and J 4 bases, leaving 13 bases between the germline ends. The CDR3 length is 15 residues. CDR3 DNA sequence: TGTGCCAGCAGCGTAGTTGCAGGAGCGGGCTATGGCTACACCTTC. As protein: CASSVVAGAGYGYTF. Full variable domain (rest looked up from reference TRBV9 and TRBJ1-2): DSGVTQTPKHLITATGQRVTLRCSPRSGDLSVYWYQQSLDQGLQFLIQYYNGEERAKGNILERFSAQQFPDLHSELNLSSLELGDSALYFCASSVVAGAGYGYTFGSGTRLTVV.

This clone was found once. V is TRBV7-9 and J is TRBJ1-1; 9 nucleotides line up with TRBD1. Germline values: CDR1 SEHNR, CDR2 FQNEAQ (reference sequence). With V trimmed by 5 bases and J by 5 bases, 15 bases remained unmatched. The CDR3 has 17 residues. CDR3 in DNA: TGTGCCAGCAGCGTCGGGACAGGGTCCTCTTCGGATACTGAAGCTTTCTTT. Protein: CASSVGTGSSSDTEAFF.

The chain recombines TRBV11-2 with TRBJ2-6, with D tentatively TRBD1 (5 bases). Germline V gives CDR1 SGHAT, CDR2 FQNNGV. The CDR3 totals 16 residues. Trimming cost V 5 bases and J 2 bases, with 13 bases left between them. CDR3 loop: CASSRRGAAGANVLTF. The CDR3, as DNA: TGTGCCAGCAGCAGACGTGGGGCCGCTGGGGCCAACGTCCTGACTTTC. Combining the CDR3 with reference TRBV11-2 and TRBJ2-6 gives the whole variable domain EAGVAQSPRYKIIEKRQSVAFWCNPISGHATLYWYQQILGQGPKLLIQFQNNGVVDDSQLPKDRFSAERLKGVDSTLKIQPAKLEDSAVYLCASSRRGAAGANVLTFGAGSRLTVL.